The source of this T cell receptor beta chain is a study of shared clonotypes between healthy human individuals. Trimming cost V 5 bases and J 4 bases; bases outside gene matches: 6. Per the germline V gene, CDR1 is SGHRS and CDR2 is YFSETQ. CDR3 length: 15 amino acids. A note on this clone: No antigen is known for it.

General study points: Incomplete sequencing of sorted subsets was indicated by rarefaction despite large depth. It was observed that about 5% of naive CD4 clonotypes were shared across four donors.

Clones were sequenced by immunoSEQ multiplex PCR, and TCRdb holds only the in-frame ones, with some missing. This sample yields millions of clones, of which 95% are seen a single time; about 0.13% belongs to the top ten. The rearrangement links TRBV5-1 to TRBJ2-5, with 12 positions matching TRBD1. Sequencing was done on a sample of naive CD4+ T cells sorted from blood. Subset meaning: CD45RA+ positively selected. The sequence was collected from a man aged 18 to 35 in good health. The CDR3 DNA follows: TGCGCCAGCAGGCCCTGGGACAGGGGGCGAGAGACCCAGTACTTC. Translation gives CASRPWDRGRETQYF.